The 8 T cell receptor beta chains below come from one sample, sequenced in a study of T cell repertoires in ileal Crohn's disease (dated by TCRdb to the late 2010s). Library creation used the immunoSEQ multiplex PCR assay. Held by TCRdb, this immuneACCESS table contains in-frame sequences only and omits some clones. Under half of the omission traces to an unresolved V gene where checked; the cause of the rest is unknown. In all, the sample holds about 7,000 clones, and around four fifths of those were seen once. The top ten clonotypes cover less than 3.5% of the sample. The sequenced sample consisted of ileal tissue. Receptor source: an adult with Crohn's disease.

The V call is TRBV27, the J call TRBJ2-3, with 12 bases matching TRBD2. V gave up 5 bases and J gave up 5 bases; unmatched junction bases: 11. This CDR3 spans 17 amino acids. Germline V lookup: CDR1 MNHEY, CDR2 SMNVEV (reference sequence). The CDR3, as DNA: TGTGCCAGCAGTCCCCGGCTAGCGGGGGGGCTTGGAGATACGCAGTATTTT. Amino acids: CASSPRLAGGLGDTQYF.

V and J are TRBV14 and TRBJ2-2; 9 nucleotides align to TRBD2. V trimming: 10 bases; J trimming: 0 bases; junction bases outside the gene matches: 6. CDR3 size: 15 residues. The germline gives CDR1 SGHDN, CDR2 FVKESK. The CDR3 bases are TGTGCCACCCGGGCTAGCGGGACGAACACCGGGGAGCTGTTTTTT. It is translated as CATRASGTNTGELFF. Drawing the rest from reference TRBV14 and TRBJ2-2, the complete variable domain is EAGVTQFPSHSVIEKGQTVTLRCDPISGHDNLYWYRRVMGKEIKFLLHFVKESKQDESGMPNNRFLAERTGGTYSTLKVQPAELEDSGVYFCATRASGTNTGELFFGEGSRLTVL.

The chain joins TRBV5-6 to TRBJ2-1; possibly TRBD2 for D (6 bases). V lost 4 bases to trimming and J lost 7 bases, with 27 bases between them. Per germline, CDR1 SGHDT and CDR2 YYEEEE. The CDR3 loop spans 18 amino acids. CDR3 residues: CASSLPEGNGIDVNEQFF. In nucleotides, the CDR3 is TGTGCCAGCAGCCTACCGGAGGGGAACGGGATCGATGTAAATGAGCAGTTCTTC.

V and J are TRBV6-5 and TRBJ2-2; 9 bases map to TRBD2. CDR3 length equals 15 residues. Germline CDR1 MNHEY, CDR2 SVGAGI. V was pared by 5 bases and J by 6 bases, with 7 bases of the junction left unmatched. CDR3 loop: CASSPSGTSSGELFF. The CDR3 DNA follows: TGTGCCAGCAGTCCCTCCGGGACTAGCTCCGGGGAGCTGTTTTTT.

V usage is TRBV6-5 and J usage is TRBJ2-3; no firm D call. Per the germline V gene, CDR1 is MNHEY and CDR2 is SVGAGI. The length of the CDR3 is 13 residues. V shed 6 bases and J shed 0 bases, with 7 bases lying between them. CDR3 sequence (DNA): TGTGCCAGCAGGCGCCTAAGCACAGATACGCAGTATTTT. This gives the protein CASRRLSTDTQYF.

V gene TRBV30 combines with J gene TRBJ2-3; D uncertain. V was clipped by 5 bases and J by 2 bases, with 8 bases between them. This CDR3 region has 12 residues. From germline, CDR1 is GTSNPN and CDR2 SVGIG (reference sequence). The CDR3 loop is CAWGQNTDTQYF. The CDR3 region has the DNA TGTGCCTGGGGGCAGAACACAGATACGCAGTATTTT. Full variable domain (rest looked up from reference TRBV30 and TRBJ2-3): SQTIHQWPATLVQPVGSPLSLECTVEGTSNPNLYWYRQAAGRGLQLLFYSVGIGQISSEVPQNLSASRPQDRQFILSSKKLLLSDSGFYLCAWGQNTDTQYFGPGTRLTVL.

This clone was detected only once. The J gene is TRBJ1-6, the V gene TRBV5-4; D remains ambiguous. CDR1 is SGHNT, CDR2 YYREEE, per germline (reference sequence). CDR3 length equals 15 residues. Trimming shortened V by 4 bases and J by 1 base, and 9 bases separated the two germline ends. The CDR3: CASSNPGSYNSPLHF. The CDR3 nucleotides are TGTGCCAGCAGCAATCCGGGTTCCTATAATTCACCCCTCCACTTT.

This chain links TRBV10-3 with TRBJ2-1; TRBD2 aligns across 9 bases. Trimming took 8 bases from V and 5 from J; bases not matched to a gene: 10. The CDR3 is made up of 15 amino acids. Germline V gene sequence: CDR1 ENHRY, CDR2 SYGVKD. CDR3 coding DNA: TGTGCCATCGGACCACCTAGCGGGACAAACAATGAGCAGTTCTTC. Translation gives CAIGPPSGTNNEQFF.